In its sample, the clone carrying this TCR beta chain was seen many times. This CDR3 is 12 amino acids long. The V end lost 0 bases, the J end lost 8 bases, and 7 bases lay between the germline ends. Germline loops: CDR1 MNHEY, CDR2 SMNVEV (reference sequence). The data belong to a study of blood T cells in healthy people across ages. Using a J-beta primer mix together with a sample-barcoded 5' primer, a second PCR was run for roughly 7 to 12 cycles. Using its own MiXCR run on the 5' RACE reads, TCRdb lists one record per CDR3 protein. This table holds around 690,000 distinct CDR3 sequences, roughly 53% found once.

The receptor's source is a man aged 55 to 69 in good health. The sequenced sample was blood. This sequence joins TRBV27 and TRBJ1-1; D remains unclear. DNA for the CDR3: TGTGCCAGCAGTTTATCGGGCAGGGAAGCTTTCTTT. Translated: CASSLSGREAFF.